These 30 T cell receptor beta chains came from one sample sequenced in a study of cytomegalovirus exposure and HLA in healthy donors. This PCR relied on a set of 60 Vbeta primers and 13 Jbeta primers. The repertoire was sequenced with immunoSEQ multiplex PCR; TCRdb's copy has only in-frame clones and lacks some. The repertoire includes about 150,000 clones, around 75% of them detected once, and over 6% sits in the top ten. The sequenced sample consisted of PBMCs. These receptor sequences come from a man aged 25-45 years in good health and CMV-seropositive.

The gene calls are TRBV19 and TRBJ2-7; 11 positions match TRBD1. V gave up 4 bases and J gave up 5 bases; unmatched junction bases: 10. The CDR3 has 16 residues. The germline V gene encodes CDR1 LNHDA and CDR2 SQIVND (reference sequence). The CDR3 DNA is TGTGCCAGTAGTACAGGACAGGGGGCGTTACGGCACGAGCAGTACTTC. This sequence encodes CASSTGQGALRHEQYF.

The V call is TRBV4-1, the J call TRBJ1-1; D is undetermined. CDR1 MGHRA and CDR2 YSYEKL come from the germline V gene. The CDR3 sequence is 13 residues long. Trimming shortened V by 4 bases and J by 1 base, and 7 bases separated the two germline ends. The CDR3 region is CASSLDRNTEAFF. For the CDR3, the DNA is TGCGCCAGCAGCCTAGATAGGAACACTGAAGCTTTCTTT.

V is TRBV19 and J is TRBJ1-1, with D possibly being TRBD1 (5 bases). Germline V gives CDR1 LNHDA, CDR2 SQIVND (reference sequence). This CDR3 contains 13 residues. V was clipped by 4 bases and J by 4 bases, with 10 bases between them. CDR3: CASSSQRGTEAFF. The CDR3 DNA sequence: TGTGCCAGTAGTAGCCAAAGGGGCACTGAAGCTTTCTTT.

The V and J genes are TRBV27 and TRBJ2-5; TRBD1 aligns across 12 bases. This CDR3 has 15 residues. Trimming cost V 8 bases and J 5 bases; bases outside gene matches: 9. Germline values: CDR1 MNHEY, CDR2 SMNVEV (reference sequence). CDR3 nucleotides: TGTGCCAGCGGAAGGGGACAGGGGGCGTATGAGACCCAGTACTTC. Its protein is CASGRGQGAYETQYF.

V and J are TRBV7-9 and TRBJ1-6; 9 bases agree with TRBD1. Germline V gene lookup returns CDR1 SEHNR and CDR2 FQNEAQ (reference sequence). After removal of 1 base from V and 5 bases from J, the junction contained 0 bases not matched to a gene. The CDR3 length is 15 residues. The CDR3 DNA reads TGTGCCAGCAGCTTAGGGGACAGGGATAATTCACCCCTCCACTTT. Its protein product is CASSLGDRDNSPLHF.

The table lists this clone with a count of one. The chain couples TRBV5-1 to TRBJ2-5; D possibly corresponds to TRBD2 (5 bases). This CDR3 is built from 14 residues. V dropped 0 bases and J dropped 3 bases, with 9 bases sitting between them. Germline V CDR1 and CDR2: SGHRS, YFSETQ. CDR3 coding DNA: TGCGCCAGCAGCTTGGTAGAGAGGGAAGAGACCCAGTACTTC. Encoded protein: CASSLVEREETQYF.

The chain joins TRBV6-1 to TRBJ1-3, with a possible D match to TRBD1 (5 bases). CDR3 size: 13 residues. V lost 6 bases to trimming and J lost 1 base, with 7 bases between them. Germline-derived CDR1 and CDR2 are MNHNS and SASEGT. In DNA form, the CDR3 reads TGTGCCAGCAGCGGGACTTCTGGAAACACCATATATTTT. This gives the protein CASSGTSGNTIYF.

The chain combines TRBV29-1 with TRBJ1-2; perhaps TRBD1 as D (6 bases). The germline CDR1 and CDR2 sequences are SQVTM and ANQGSEA. This CDR3 spans 16 amino acids. Trimming shortened V by 1 base and J by 4 bases, and 19 bases separated the two germline ends. The DNA for the CDR3 is TGCAGCGTTGAAGGGATTAGGACAGTTAAGACCTATGGCTACACCTTC. Protein: CSVEGIRTVKTYGYTF.

CDR3 DNA sequence: TGTGCCAGCAGCCGGGACAGCGTGTATGGCTACACCTTC. Its protein product is CASSRDSVYGYTF. The V and J genes are TRBV11-2 and TRBJ1-2, with 7 nucleotides matching TRBD1. Germline V lookup: CDR1 SGHAT, CDR2 FQNNGV. Losses at the gene ends were 5 bases for V and 5 bases for J; bases not matched to a gene: 5. CDR3 size: 13 residues.

The chain uses TRBV5-8 and TRBJ2-5, with unresolved D. Germline V lookup: CDR1 SGHTS, CDR2 YDEGEE. The CDR3 has 14 residues. Between the trimmed V and J ends, which lost 1 base and 5 bases, there was a span of 12 bases. The CDR3 is CASSLNGRGETQYF. The DNA for the CDR3 is TGTGCCAGCAGCTTGAACGGCCGCGGCGAGACCCAGTACTTC.

V and J are TRBV19 and TRBJ2-5; 10 bases agree with TRBD1. Germline loops: CDR1 LNHDA, CDR2 SQIVND (reference sequence). The CDR3 runs 14 residues. The J segment lost 8 bases and the V segment lost 5 bases, leaving 8 bases of the junction unmatched. The CDR3 reads CASSLGTGVFTQYF. Written as DNA, the CDR3 is TGTGCCAGTAGTCTCGGGACAGGGGTTTTTACCCAGTACTTC.

V is TRBV18 and J is TRBJ2-7, with TRBD1 matching over 8 bases. The CDR3 runs to 14 residues. The J segment lost 1 base and the V segment lost 5 bases, leaving 4 bases of the junction unmatched. Germline V CDR1 and CDR2: KGHSH, LQKENI. In nucleotides, the CDR3 is TGTGCCAGCTCAATACAGGGGGAGTCCTACGAGCAGTACTTC. Translated, it gives CASSIQGESYEQYF.

The chain has TRBV27 and TRBJ2-1; 11 bases align to TRBD2. Trimming cost V 3 bases and J 3 bases; bases outside gene matches: 1. The CDR3 consists of 15 residues. The germline V gene has CDR1 MNHEY and CDR2 SMNVEV (reference sequence). In DNA form, the CDR3 reads TGTGCCAGCAGTTTGACTAGCGGGAACTACAATGAGCAGTTCTTC. It is translated as CASSLTSGNYNEQFF.

The V call is TRBV7-6, the J call TRBJ1-1; 7 bases agree with TRBD1. In germline, CDR1 is SGHVS, CDR2 FNYEAQ. The CDR3 consists of 16 residues. The trim removed 4 bases at V and 0 bases at J, leaving 8 bases unmatched. CDR3 nucleotide sequence: TGTGCCAGCAGCTCCGGACAGGACTCTATGAACACTGAAGCTTTCTTT. Residues: CASSSGQDSMNTEAFF.

CDR3 in amino acids: CASSRGERGWTQDTQYF. DNA for the CDR3: TGTGCCAGCAGCCGCGGGGAGCGGGGTTGGACACAGGATACGCAGTATTTT. The genes are TRBV7-9 and TRBJ2-3; 7 bases match TRBD2. V lost 5 bases to trimming and J lost 6 bases; unmatched junction nucleotides: 17. CDR1 is SEHNR, CDR2 FQNEAQ, per germline (reference sequence). The CDR3 sequence is 17 residues long.

V is TRBV4-2 and J is TRBJ1-3; D is perhaps TRBD1 (5 bases). V lost 0 bases and J 0 bases, leaving 6 bases between the germline ends. The CDR3 extends over 15 amino acids. Germline V gene sequence: CDR1 LGHNA, CDR2 YNFKEQ. DNA for the CDR3: TGTGCCAGCAGCCAAGAACAGGCCTCTGGAAACACCATATATTTT. It specifies CASSQEQASGNTIYF.

This clone was observed once. Other nucleotide sequences in the sample specify the same CDR3. The chain carries TRBV5-6 and TRBJ1-1; no reliable D call. V was cut by 2 bases and J by 0 bases, with 5 bases left in between. The CDR3 loop spans 13 amino acids. CDR1 SGHDT and CDR2 YYEEEE come from the germline V gene. The CDR3 here is CASSFTVNTEAFF. The CDR3 DNA reads as TGTGCCAGCAGCTTCACTGTGAACACTGAAGCTTTCTTT.

This chain uses TRBV10-1 with TRBJ1-2, with D perhaps TRBD1 (6 bases). Trimming cost V 2 bases and J 4 bases, with 14 bases left between them. Germline loops: CDR1 WNHNN, CDR2 SYGVQD (reference sequence). The CDR3 has 15 residues. The CDR3 loop is CASSENGRGGYGYTF. DNA for the CDR3: TGCGCCAGCAGTGAGAATGGTAGGGGGGGCTATGGCTACACCTTC.

The V gene is TRBV10-1, the J gene TRBJ2-5; D unresolved. The J call is in doubt because the DNA end fits TRBJ2-7 better. Looked up from germline, CDR1 is WNHNN and CDR2 is SYGVQD (reference sequence). The CDR3 has 12 residues. CDR3 coding DNA: TGCGCCAGCAGTAGTCCAACGAGCGAGCAGTACTTC. This sequence encodes CASSSPTSEQYF.

The rearrangement uses TRBV9 and TRBJ2-3; TRBD2 aligns across 11 bases. The CDR3 is 14 residues long. Germline-derived CDR1 and CDR2 are SGDLS and YYNGEE. J gave up 6 bases and V 5 bases, and 5 bases lay outside the gene matches. CDR3 amino acids: CASSETSGKDTQYF. Here the CDR3 DNA reads TGTGCCAGCAGTGAGACTAGCGGGAAGGATACGCAGTATTTT.

The CDR3 loop is CASSLASGRNTDTQYF. Written as DNA, the CDR3 is TGTGCCAGCAGCTTAGCTAGCGGGAGGAACACAGATACGCAGTATTTT. The V and J genes are TRBV13 and TRBJ2-3, with 11 bases lining up with TRBD2. Losses at the gene ends were 1 base for V and 2 bases for J; bases not matched to a gene: 2. CDR1 PRHDT and CDR2 FYEKMQ come from the germline V gene (reference sequence). This CDR3 is 16 amino acids long.

The chain combines TRBV19 with TRBJ1-5; D not certain. Trimming pared 5 bases from V and 5 bases from J, leaving 13 bases between. The CDR3 has 14 residues. Germline values: CDR1 LNHDA, CDR2 SQIVND (reference sequence). This CDR3 reads CASSVWRSHQPQHF. In DNA, the CDR3 is TGTGCCAGTAGTGTGTGGAGGAGCCATCAGCCCCAGCATTTT.

This clone was seen once. The chain combines TRBV5-5 with TRBJ2-5; TRBD1 agrees at 9 bases. The CDR3 extends over 13 amino acids. With 3 bases clipped from V and 4 bases from J, the junction kept 1 base outside the gene matches. Germline V gene sequence: CDR1 SGHKS, CDR2 YYEKEE (reference sequence). The CDR3 loop is CASSSGQGETQYF. CDR3 in DNA: TGTGCCAGCAGCTCGGGACAGGGAGAGACCCAGTACTTC.

This chain uses TRBV19 with TRBJ2-1, with D tentatively TRBD2 (5 bases). The germline CDR1 and CDR2 sequences are LNHDA and SQIVND (reference sequence). The CDR3 spans 12 residues. Deletions cut 3 bases from V and 10 bases from J, with 10 bases between. As DNA, the CDR3 is TGTGCCAGTAGTATCCTCGGCGGGGAGCAGTTCTTC. Translating it yields CASSILGGEQFF.

This clone was counted a few times. The gene calls are TRBV7-3 and TRBJ1-2, with 7 nucleotides matching TRBD1. The CDR3 covers 15 residues. The V gene's germline CDR1 is SGHTA and CDR2 FQGTGA. The V and J ends lost 5 bases and 5 bases, in that order; junction bases with no gene match: 11. Here the CDR3 reads CASSPSGGIGYGYTF. DNA for the CDR3: TGTGCCAGCAGCCCGTCAGGGGGAATCGGGTATGGCTACACCTTC. Full variable domain (remainder filled in from reference TRBV7-3 and TRBJ1-2): GAGVSQTPSNKVTEKGKYVELRCDPISGHTALYWYRQSLGQGPEFLIYFQGTGAADDSGLPNDRFFAVRPEGSVSTLKIQRTERGDSAVYLCASSPSGGIGYGYTFGSGTRLTVV.

Points on this clone: One end of the junction fails to match germline, which may point to a read error. V gene TRBV6-6 combines with J gene TRBJ2-3, with D maybe TRBD2 (5 bases). Germline CDR1 reads MNHNY; CDR2 reads SVGAGI (reference sequence). This CDR3 has 11 residues. CDR3 amino acids: CASNAGNGWDF. CDR3 sequence (DNA): TGTGCCAGCAACGCCGGGAATGGATGGGATTTT.

The chain uses TRBV5-4 and TRBJ2-7, with D perhaps matching TRBD2 (6 bases). CDR1 is SGHNT, CDR2 YYREEE, per germline (reference sequence). The length of the CDR3 is 13 residues. V lost 4 bases and J 7 bases, leaving 15 bases between the germline ends. In DNA form, the CDR3 reads TGTGCCAGCAGCGTCCGGGACTCAAGGGAGCAGTACTTC. It yields the protein CASSVRDSREQYF.

The chain couples TRBV27 to TRBJ2-2; 11 bases line up with TRBD1. This CDR3 spans 14 amino acids. Germline assignment: CDR1 MNHEY and CDR2 SMNVEV (reference sequence). The V gene end was trimmed by 7 bases and the J gene end by 5 bases; junction bases not matched to a gene: 3. The CDR3: CASTGTGGTGELFF. CDR3 nucleotides: TGTGCCAGCACGGGGACAGGGGGGACCGGGGAGCTGTTTTTT.

The gene calls are TRBV15 and TRBJ1-3; D is unresolved. Per the germline V gene, CDR1 is LNHNV and CDR2 is YYDKDF (reference sequence). V lost 0 bases, J lost 1 base, and 10 bases lay in between. The CDR3 is 16 amino acids. CDR3 amino acids: CATSREWTFSGNTIYF. DNA of the CDR3: TGTGCCACCAGCAGAGAATGGACTTTTTCTGGAAACACCATATATTTT.

The V and J genes are TRBV10-1 and TRBJ2-1, with a tentative D call TRBD1 (6 bases). Trimming removed 3 bases at V and 9 bases at J, with 6 bases between. The CDR3 extends over 11 amino acids. Germline assignment: CDR1 WNHNN and CDR2 SYGVQD (reference sequence). The CDR3 here is CASSDRGEQFF. The CDR3 DNA reads TGCGCCAGCAGTGACAGGGGTGAGCAGTTCTTC.